The present T cell receptor beta chain was sequenced within a study of beta chain features in type 1 diabetes. cDNA synthesis used the whole RNA isolate, giving expressed TCRB sequences. Assay used: immunoSEQ multiplex PCR; TCRdb lists only in-frame clones, some missing. The data contain 250,000 to 400,000 clones, 14% of them singletons. The study's findings and limits: Highly expressing activated T cells could be over-counted with a cDNA template. Among patients with Type 1 diabetes, TCRB CDR3s were moderately but significantly shorter in every one of the four CD4+ subsets.

Remarks on this clone: Its target is unknown.

Sorted CD4+ subsets: naive, central memory, regulatory, stem cell-like memory (CD45RO/CCR7/CD25/CD127/CD95/CD27 panel). Each population that was sorted was more than 95% pure. The CDR3 spans 15 residues. The germline CDR1 and CDR2 sequences are LNHDA and SQIVND (reference sequence). V was shortened by 5 bases and J by 2 bases, with 13 bases between the two germline ends. The material sequenced was central memory CD4+ T cells from blood. This chain uses TRBV19 with TRBJ2-1, with D possibly matching TRBD2 (6 bases). The clonotype originates from a man aged 30 to 39 in good health. CDR3 in amino acids: CASSPKRATYNEQFF. The CDR3 DNA follows: TGTGCCAGTAGTCCGAAGCGGGCAACCTACAATGAGCAGTTCTTC.